This passage covers 2 T cell receptor beta chains from one sample sequenced in a study of blood T cell repertoires in COVID-19. Assay used: immunoSEQ multiplex PCR; TCRdb lists only in-frame clones, some missing. This sample carries tens of thousands of clones, about 83% of them seen once, and the ten largest clones take 15% to 20%. The specimen was peripheral blood. The receptor source for this set is a woman aged 55-70 years with COVID-19, enrolled during active disease.

This clone was seen only a few times. The chain employs TRBV5-1 and TRBJ1-2; D is possibly TRBD1 (6 bases). V lost 0 bases to trimming and J lost 2 bases, with 8 bases between them. This CDR3 region has 14 residues. The germline V gene encodes CDR1 SGHRS and CDR2 YFSETQ. The CDR3 region is CASSLDGQNYGYTF. As DNA, the CDR3 is TGCGCCAGCAGCTTGGATGGACAGAACTATGGCTACACCTTC.

The chain has TRBV28 and TRBJ2-3; TRBD2 agrees at 8 bases. The CDR3 length is 16 residues. Germline CDR1 reads MDHEN; CDR2 reads SYDVKM. Trimming cost V 5 bases and J 5 bases; bases outside gene matches: 12. DNA for the CDR3: TGTGCCAGCAGTCCCCCCGTTTTTAGCGGGGAAGATACGCAGTATTTT. Amino acid sequence: CASSPPVFSGEDTQYF.